This TCR beta chain originates from a study of T cell responses to AZD1222 COVID-19 vaccine (dated by TCRdb to 2020 to 2022). With respect to the entire study: AZD1222 recipients whose second dose came at about 4 weeks and those whose second dose came at about 12 weeks were combined into one group, since spike-specific TCR depth and breadth did not differ between the two schedules. A total of just over 230 trial participants underwent TCR sequencing, of whom 200 to 220 received two doses of AZD1222 and roughly 25 received two doses of the MenACWY control vaccine. Trial participants were enrolled by age into subgroups of 18-55, 56-69 and 70-plus years, and around 150, 28 and 57 TCR-sequenced participants, respectively, were included in these subgroups. Results the study describes overall, beyond this receptor: Conclusions about previously exposed vaccinees were limited because only a handful of AZD1222 recipients were SARS-CoV-2 seropositive at baseline. After two AZD1222 doses, both the breadth and the depth of spike-specific TCRs were significantly higher than at day 0 and than in MenACWY recipients. No day 14 peak-response samples were available, so repertoires were characterized only after the peak T cell response. In the small 56-69-year group, the increase in depth fell short of significance, most likely because of low power. Epitopes outside the regions mutated in the B.1.351 and B.1.1.7 variants were reportedly recognized by nearly half of the unique spike-specific TCRs. Participants were mostly white British and included more females than males, and it was suggested by the authors that clonal diversity may have been underestimated. The whole spike protein was spanned by vaccine-associated CD4 TCRs, and dominant responses were seen in regions 160-218 and 743-854.

The time point label, as the study defines it: baseline before first vaccination. Samples from vaccinated people were obtained from the UK trials COV001 and COV002, which included a single-blind randomized controlled phase 2/3 trial of AZD1222 (ChAdOx1 nCoV-19) in healthy adults. Trial participant PBMC samples were collected at day 0 and day 28 after the second dose for TCRbeta chain sequencing. Note on this clone: Its cognate antigen has yet to be identified. Within one base of it there is no much larger clone, and no base qualities were kept.

The CDR3 regions of human TCRbeta chains were subjected to immunosequencing. The published analysis was carried out like this. Repertoire TCRs were checked for matches against a reference library of SARS-CoV-2-specific TCRs that had been generated using the MIRA antigen-specificity platform. Breadth meant the fraction of unique TCRs that were SARS-CoV-2-associated, whereas depth meant the fraction of total T cells that were SARS-CoV-2-associated. Using the MIRA data, every spike-specific TCR was mapped to the spike region that the TCR reacted to and assigned to either a CD4 or a CD8 class. Log10-transformed breadth and depth values were compared by one-way ANOVA with Sidak's multiple comparisons tests. TCRdb provides this immuneACCESS table in a form limited to in-frame rearrangements. Some clones are lacking; in checked studies, under half of them reflect an unresolved V gene, and why the rest are absent is not known. Clone size and V and J calls were adopted from that table, with D and trimming inferred from the DNA. The sample profile shows about 120,000 clones; approximately 85% of them were found once. 9% to 9.5% of the sample comes from the top ten.

The CDR3, cysteine through phenylalanine, is 15 amino acids long. Only the CDR3 DNA is retained, 45 bases long and in frame from the first base. The germline V gene (reference sequence) yields LGHDT for CDR1 and YNNKEL for CDR2. The junction shows trimming of 5 bases on V and 0 bases on J, plus 11 bases between the germline ends. The chain was built from TRBV3-1 (or the pseudogene TRBV3-2) and TRBJ2-4; the D gene assignment is perhaps TRBD1 or TRBD2, with each matching 5 bases. This material consisted of peripheral blood, taken on day 0 of AZD1222 vaccination. The TCR originated in an adult in good health. The CDR3 protein is CASSGTVLAKNIQYF. The DNA sequence is TGTGCCAGCAGCGGGACGGTCCTAGCCAAAAACATTCAGTACTTC.